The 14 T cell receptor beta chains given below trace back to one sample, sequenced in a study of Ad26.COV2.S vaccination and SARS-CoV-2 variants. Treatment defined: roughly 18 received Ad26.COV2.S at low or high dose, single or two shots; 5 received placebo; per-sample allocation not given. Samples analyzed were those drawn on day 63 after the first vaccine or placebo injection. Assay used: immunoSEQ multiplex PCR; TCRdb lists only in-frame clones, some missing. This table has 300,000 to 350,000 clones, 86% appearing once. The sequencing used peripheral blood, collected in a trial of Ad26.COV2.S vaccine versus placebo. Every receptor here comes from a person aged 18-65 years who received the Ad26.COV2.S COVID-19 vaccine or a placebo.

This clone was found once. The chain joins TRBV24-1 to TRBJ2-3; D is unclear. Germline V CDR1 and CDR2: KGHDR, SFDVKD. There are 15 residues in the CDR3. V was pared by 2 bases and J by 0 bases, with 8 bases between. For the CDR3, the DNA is TGTGCCACCAGTGATTCAACAGAAAGCACAGATACGCAGTATTTT. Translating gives CATSDSTESTDTQYF.

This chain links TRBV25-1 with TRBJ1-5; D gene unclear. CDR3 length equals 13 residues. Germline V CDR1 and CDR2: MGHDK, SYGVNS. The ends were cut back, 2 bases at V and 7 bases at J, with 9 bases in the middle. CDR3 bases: TGTGCCAGCAGTGAAAAGCCTAGGCAGCCCCAGCATTTT. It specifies CASSEKPRQPQHF.

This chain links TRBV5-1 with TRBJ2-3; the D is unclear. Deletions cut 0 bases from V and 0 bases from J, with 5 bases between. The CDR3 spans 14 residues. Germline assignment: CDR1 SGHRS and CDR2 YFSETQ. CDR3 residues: CASSLDGSTDTQYF. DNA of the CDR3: TGCGCCAGCAGCTTGGACGGAAGCACAGATACGCAGTATTTT.

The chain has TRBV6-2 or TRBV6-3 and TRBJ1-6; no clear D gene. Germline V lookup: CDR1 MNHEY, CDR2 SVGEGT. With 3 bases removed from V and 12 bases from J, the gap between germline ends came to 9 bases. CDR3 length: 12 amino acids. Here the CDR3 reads CASSYILGPLHF. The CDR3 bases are TGTGCCAGCAGTTATATTTTGGGACCCCTCCACTTT.

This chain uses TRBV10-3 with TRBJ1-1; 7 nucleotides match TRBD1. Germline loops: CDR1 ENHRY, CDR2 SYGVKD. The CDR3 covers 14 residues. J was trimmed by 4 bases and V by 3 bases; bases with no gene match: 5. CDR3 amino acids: CAISERGRGTEAFF. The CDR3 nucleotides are TGTGCCATCAGTGAAAGGGGGCGCGGCACTGAAGCTTTCTTT.

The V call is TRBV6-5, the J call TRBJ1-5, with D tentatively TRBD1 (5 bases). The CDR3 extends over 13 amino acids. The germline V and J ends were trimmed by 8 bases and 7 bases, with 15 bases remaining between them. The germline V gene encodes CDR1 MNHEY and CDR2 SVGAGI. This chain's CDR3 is CASSKGAGQPQHF. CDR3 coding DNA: TGTGCCAGCTCTAAAGGGGCCGGGCAGCCCCAGCATTTT.

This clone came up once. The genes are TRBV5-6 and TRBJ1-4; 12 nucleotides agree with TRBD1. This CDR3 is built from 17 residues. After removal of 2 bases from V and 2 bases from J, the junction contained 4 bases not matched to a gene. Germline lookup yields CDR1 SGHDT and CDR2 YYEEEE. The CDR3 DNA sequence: TGTGCCAGCAGCTTCCCGGGACAGGGGGCCACTAATGAAAAACTGTTTTTT. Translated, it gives CASSFPGQGATNEKLFF.

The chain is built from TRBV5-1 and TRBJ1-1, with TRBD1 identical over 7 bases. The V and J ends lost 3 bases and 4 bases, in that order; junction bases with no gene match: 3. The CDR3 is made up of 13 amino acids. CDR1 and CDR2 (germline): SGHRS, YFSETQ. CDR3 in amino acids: CASSYRTGTEAFF. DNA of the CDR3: TGCGCCAGCAGCTATAGGACAGGCACTGAAGCTTTCTTT.

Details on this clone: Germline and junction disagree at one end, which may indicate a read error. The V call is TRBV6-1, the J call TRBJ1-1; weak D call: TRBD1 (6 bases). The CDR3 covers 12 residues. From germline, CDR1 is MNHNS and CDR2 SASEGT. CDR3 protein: CTSSEGQPKAFF. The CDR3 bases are TGTACCAGCAGTGAAGGACAGCCAAAAGCTTTCTTT.

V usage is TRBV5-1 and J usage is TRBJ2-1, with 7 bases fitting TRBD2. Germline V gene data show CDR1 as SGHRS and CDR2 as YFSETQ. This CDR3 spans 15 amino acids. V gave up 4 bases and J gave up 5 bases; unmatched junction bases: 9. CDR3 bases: TGCGCCAGCAGCCCGGGGAGCGGGGAGAACAATGAGCAGTTCTTC. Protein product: CASSPGSGENNEQFF.

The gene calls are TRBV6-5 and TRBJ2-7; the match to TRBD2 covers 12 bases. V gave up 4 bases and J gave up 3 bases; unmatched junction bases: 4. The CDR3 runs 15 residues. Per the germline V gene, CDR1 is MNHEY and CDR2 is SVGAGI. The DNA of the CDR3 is TGTGCCAGCAGTTCACCGGGACTAGCGGGCTACGAGCAGTACTTC. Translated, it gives CASSSPGLAGYEQYF.

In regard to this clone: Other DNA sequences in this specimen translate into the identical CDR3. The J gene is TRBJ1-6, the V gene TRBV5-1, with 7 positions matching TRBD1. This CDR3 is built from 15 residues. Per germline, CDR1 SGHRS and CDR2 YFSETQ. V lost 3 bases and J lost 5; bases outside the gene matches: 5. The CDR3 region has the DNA TGCGCCAGCAGCTCGCGCCAGGGGGATAATTCACCCCTCCACTTT. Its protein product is CASSSRQGDNSPLHF.

Written as DNA, the CDR3 is TGTGCCAGCTCACCTGAACTTATGAGCTCTGGAAACACCATATATTTT. Protein product: CASSPELMSSGNTIYF. V gene TRBV18 combines with J gene TRBJ1-3, with D unclear. The length of the CDR3 is 16 residues. The germline CDR1 and CDR2 sequences are KGHSH and LQKENI. Trimming took 3 bases from V and 0 from J, leaving 12 bases between them.

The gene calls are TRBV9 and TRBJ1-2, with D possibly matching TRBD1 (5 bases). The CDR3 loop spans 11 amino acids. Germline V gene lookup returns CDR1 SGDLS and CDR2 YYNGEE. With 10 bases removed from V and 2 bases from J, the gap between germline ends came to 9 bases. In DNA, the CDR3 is TGTGCCCTAGACAGAAACTATGGCTACACCTTC. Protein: CALDRNYGYTF.